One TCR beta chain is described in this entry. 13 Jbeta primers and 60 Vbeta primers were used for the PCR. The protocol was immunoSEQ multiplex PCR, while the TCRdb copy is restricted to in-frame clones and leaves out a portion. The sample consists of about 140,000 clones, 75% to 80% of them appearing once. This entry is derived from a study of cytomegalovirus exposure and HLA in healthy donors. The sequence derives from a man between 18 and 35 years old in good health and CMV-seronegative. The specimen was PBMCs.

The CDR3 DNA is TGTGCCATCAGTGACCACCGGGACAGGGAACCCGAGCAGTACTTC. This translates into CAISDHRDREPEQYF. The V gene is TRBV10-3, the J gene TRBJ2-7; TRBD1 aligns across 9 bases. The CDR3 sequence is 15 residues long. Germline V gene data show CDR1 as ENHRY and CDR2 as SYGVKD. V lost 3 bases to trimming and J lost 6 bases; unmatched junction nucleotides: 9.